This is a list of T cell receptor beta chains from one sample in a study of T cells after yellow fever vaccination. In TCRdb, the 5' RACE reads were re-called with MiXCR into one record per CDR3 protein. The profile shows under 300,000 distinct CDR3 sequences, 6% to 8% of them singletons. The source was CD4+ T cells sorted from PBMCs, collected on the day of the yellow fever booster vaccination. Every receptor here comes from a man aged 25 to 45 who received the YFV17D yellow fever vaccine. CDR3s include the opening cysteine and the closing phenylalanine or tryptophan. The D gene is left open where the match is weak. Clone size appears in some rows only: once, few, many, or a class for an expanded clone.

d_gene	j_gene	abundance	v_gene	CDR3nt	CDR3aa
TRBD1	TRBJ2-1	many	TRBV29-1	TGCAGCGTTGATACGACAGGGAGCTCCTACAATGAGCAGTTCTTC	CSVDTTGSSYNEQFF
NA	TRBJ1-1	few	TRBV3-1	TGTGCCAGCAGCCAAGATTCTCGGGCTACGAACACTGAAGCTTTCTTT	CASSQDSRATNTEAFF
NA	TRBJ2-7	many	TRBV18	TGTGCCAGCTCAGTGGGGGCGCTTGGTACCTACGAGCAGTACTTC	CASSVGALGTYEQYF
TRBD1	TRBJ1-5	NA	TRBV6-2/TRBV6-3	TGTGCCAGCAGTCACTCGGGACAGGGAAATCAGCCCCAGCATTTT	CASSHSGQGNQPQHF
TRBD2	TRBJ2-1	few	TRBV19	TGTGCCTCCCGGGCGGGGGGCAATGAGCAGTTCTTC	CASRAGGNEQFF
NA	TRBJ2-7	many	TRBV12-3/TRBV12-4	TGTGCCAGCAGTCCTATGGCCGGGGACGAGCAGTACTTC	CASSPMAGDEQYF
NA	TRBJ1-5	many	TRBV12-3/TRBV12-4	TGTGCCAGCAGCCCCGACCCTCATCAGCCCCAGCATTTT	CASSPDPHQPQHF
NA	TRBJ2-3	NA	TRBV5-1	TGCGCCAGCAGCTCGTTAGCGGTCCAAGATACGCAGTATTTT	CASSSLAVQDTQYF
NA	TRBJ2-5	many	TRBV19	TGTGCCAGTAGCCGGGGGCCGAAAGAGACCCAGTACTTC	CASSRGPKETQYF
NA	TRBJ2-1	few	TRBV12-3/TRBV12-4	TGTGCCAGCAGTTTCCGGGACTTCCAGTACAATGAGCAGTTCTTC	CASSFRDFQYNEQFF
NA	TRBJ2-1	few	TRBV20-1	TGCAGTGCTAGAGATAACATAAGGAGTGAGCAGTTCTTC	CSARDNIRSEQFF
NA	TRBJ2-7	few	TRBV5-1	TGCGCCAGCAGCTGGCGGGACGGACCCTCCTACGAGCAGTACTTC	CASSWRDGPSYEQYF
NA	TRBJ1-5	many	TRBV6-2/TRBV6-3	TGTGCCAGTACGAGGGGGAGTAATCAGCCCCAGCATTTT	CASTRGSNQPQHF
NA	TRBJ2-3	NA	TRBV28	TGTGCCAGCAGCCCGGGGGACACCTACACAGATACGCAGTATTTT	CASSPGDTYTDTQYF
NA	TRBJ2-1	many	TRBV20-1	TGCAGTGCTGGACTTGTTCGGGAGCAGTTCTTC	CSAGLVREQFF
NA	TRBJ2-3	few	TRBV20-1	TGCAGGGGGGGTACGCAGTATTTT	CRGGTQYF
NA	TRBJ2-5	many	TRBV5-5	TGTGCCAGCACCTCTCCCGGGACTCTTCGAGGGACCCAGTACTTC	CASTSPGTLRGTQYF
NA	TRBJ1-5	NA	TRBV19	TGTGCCAGTAGTAGACTACAGGAAGCTCAGCCCCAGCATTTT	CASSRLQEAQPQHF
NA	TRBJ1-1	NA	TRBV20-1	TGCAGTGCCAAGAGGGGGGGCGGGGGCACTGAAGCTTTCTTT	CSAKRGGGGTEAFF
NA	TRBJ2-7	few	TRBV14	TGTGCCAGCAGCCAAGATTTCAGTACCTACGAGCAGTACTTC	CASSQDFSTYEQYF
NA	TRBJ1-4	NA	TRBV29-1	TGCAGCGTTGACGAGGGGGACGAAAAACTGTTTTTT	CSVDEGDEKLFF
NA	TRBJ2-3	many	TRBV20-1	TGCAGTGCGTACACAGATACGCAGTATTTT	CSAYTDTQYF
NA	TRBJ2-1	NA	TRBV7-8	TGTGCCAGCAGCGTGATCAATGAGCAGTTCTTC	CASSVINEQFF
NA	TRBJ1-1	many	TRBV7-8	TGTGCCAGCAGCTCAATGGAGAACACTGAAGCTTTCTTT	CASSSMENTEAFF
NA	TRBJ1-6	few	TRBV20-1	TGCAGTGCTCCCCGGGACGCCTGGGGGTCACCCCTCCACTTT	CSAPRDAWGSPLHF
NA	TRBJ2-1	NA	TRBV10-2	TGCGCCAGCAGTCACCAGATGTGCAATGAGCAGTTCTTC	CASSHQMCNEQFF